This entry features one T cell receptor (beta chain) sequence. Its recognized antigen is unknown. Base quality data are lacking; no much larger clone is found one base away. TCR beta CDR3 regions were amplified from RNA transcripts. The TCR CDR3 was subjected to a first round of RT-PCR using the HTBI primer set and the Qiagen OneStep RT-PCR kit. A second multiplex PCR round built the libraries, followed by size selection and purification. Libraries were sequenced paired-end with 100 bp reads on an Illumina HiSeq2000. The study's processing was this. SOAPnuke was used to process the raw data, with reads discarded if the reads contained adapters or uncalled bases, had a mean Phred below 15, or lacked an exact constant-primer or identifier match. High-quality paired reads were merged using COPE v1.2.5, and each unique nucleotide sequence was defined as a clonotype. MiTCR v1.1 was used to align the clonotypes against IMGT TRBV, TRBD and TRBJ reference segments. Only V-J combinations with frequency above 0.0001, covering about 99% of repertoires, were analysed. The TCS score was defined as F50 (clonal expansion) divided by E x V (chaos), with BLOSUM62-based TCRdist calculated between CDR3 peptides within each V-J. Welch's t-statistics and random forest reduced approximately 520 V-J features to 10 to 15, which were used in a naive Bayes classifier (R e1071). TCRdb itself trimmed the public reads at Q25 with fastp, ran MiXCR and retained productive beta chains. Every entry covers one CDR3 protein and lists the most common genes and DNA from its rows. Here the V and J calls rest on TCRdb's processing, not on the authors' analysis. In all, the sample holds roughly 300,000 distinct CDR3 sequences, and 21% of those were seen once. The ten largest clones represent about 50% of the sample.

This sample stems from a study of T cells in Graves' hyperthyroidism and ophthalmopathy (dated by TCRdb to between 2017 and 2020). Describing the broader study: Peripheral blood samples were taken at the time of initial diagnosis, prior to any treatment. TCR V-J signatures able to tell the groups apart were searched for in a discovery cohort of more than 90 patients, of whom roughly 42 had Graves' ophthalmopathy and under 65 had stable Graves' hyperthyroidism. An independent validation cohort of 18 to 20 hyperthyroidism patients and about 16 patients who later progressed to ophthalmopathy tested prospective prediction of ophthalmopathy. The approximately 100 discovery patients were divided at random into training and test sets in a 7:3 ratio. In addition, the study compared T-cell repertoires in thyroid tissue and in blood from roughly 6 Graves' hyperthyroidism patients. Once sampling was done, hyperthyroidism patients were given methimazole at a starting dose of 30 mg daily, whereas ophthalmopathy patients were given high-dose intravenous methylprednisolone. TCR Vbeta CDR3 sequencing of 135 peripheral blood samples (roughly 41 ophthalmopathy, about 75 hyperthyroidism and some 17 progressor patients) is reported in the paper.

Graves' hyperthyroidism was defined as stable when no progression to ophthalmopathy occurred over 18 months of follow-up. Hyperthyroidism patients were aged 18 to 65 years and newly diagnosed, with disease duration of less than 2 months. Patients with uncontrolled infections, other autoimmune diseases, pregnancy or lactation were excluded. Diagnoses were established on the basis of clinical symptoms, serum thyroxine and TRAb, thyroid ultrasound, and orbital computed tomography. Ficoll-Paque density gradient centrifugation was used to isolate PBMCs from 8.5 to 10 ml of fresh peripheral blood. Total RNA was extracted using Trizol reagent, and RNA quality was assessed on an Agilent 2100 Bioanalyzer. General conclusions and limits of the study: In validation, progression to ophthalmopathy was predicted by the model with approximately 67% sensitivity and 72.22% specificity, a median of roughly 6.4 months before onset. A model built on a 13 V-J signature distinguished ophthalmopathy from stable hyperthyroidism, reaching about 88% sensitivity and under 84% specificity in cross-validation and 80%/75% in testing. No statistical method was used to set the sample size in advance, and investigators knew the group allocation. Most expanded thyroid clonotypes (frequency above 0.001) were also detected in blood, a finding suggesting that blood repertoires may reflect thyroid immune responses.

A distance of 21 bases separates the germline ends of V and J, which lose 4 bases and 3 bases respectively. Reading from cysteine to phenylalanine, the CDR3 counts 17 amino acids. Only the CDR3 region is kept as DNA, spanning 51 bases read in frame from base 1. The germline V gene (reference sequence) provides CDR1 LNHDA and CDR2 SQIVND. Sequencing used blood. The sequence links TRBV19 to TRBJ2-5; the D region possibly corresponds to TRBD2 (6 bases align). This TCR derives from a woman between 50 and 59 years old with Graves' hyperthyroidism. The CDR3 sequence is CASSTLTPGLLEETQYF. Here is the DNA: TGTGCCAGTAGTACCTTAACCCCGGGACTCCTCGAAGAGACCCAGTACTTC.